This record concerns one T cell receptor beta chain sequence. The CDR3 is 15 residues long. V lost 3 bases, J lost 4 bases, and 5 bases stayed unmatched. Germline CDR1 and CDR2: KGHDR and SFDVKD. The data were obtained in a study of blood T cell repertoires in COVID-19. Study information: PBMCs, B-cell-depleted T cells, or T cells provided the cDNA or gDNA that made up the material.

In the study's own analysis: For nucleated cells, counts were estimated from reference gene primer amplification. Data came from immunoSEQ multiplex PCR; TCRdb stores just in-frame clones and leaves some out. V and J calls and clone size come straight from that table; D and trimming were deduced from the DNA. The table records about 74,000 clones, roughly 81% of them present only once. The V call is TRBV24-1, the J call TRBJ2-7, with TRBD2 matching 10 bases. The receptor's source is a man in his 70s with acute or convalescent COVID-19. Input material: peripheral blood. CDR3 amino acids: CATSDVAGGPYEQYF. CDR3 sequence (DNA): TGTGCCACCAGTGATGTAGCGGGAGGTCCTTACGAGCAGTACTTC.